This entry lists 9 T cell receptor beta chains sequenced from one sample in a study of T cells in Graves' hyperthyroidism and ophthalmopathy. TCR beta CDR3 region amplification was performed from RNA transcripts. Primed by the HTBI set, a first-round RT-PCR was run on the TCR CDR3. MiXCR, applied by TCRdb to the multiplex PCR reads, yields one record per CDR3 protein. The table has around 600,000 distinct CDR3 sequences, about 14% seen once; the top ten hold around 12%. The source material was blood. The receptor source for this set is a woman aged 50 to 60 with Graves' ophthalmopathy.

The J gene is TRBJ1-5, the V gene TRBV12-3 or TRBV12-4, with unresolved D. The length of the CDR3 is 14 residues. The V and J ends lost 3 bases and 4 bases respectively, with 10 bases between them. CDR3 amino acids: CASSFGKSNQPQHF. CDR3 bases: TGTGCCAGCAGTTTCGGGAAGTCTAATCAGCCCCAGCATTTT.

This clonotype was detected ten times or more. The V call is TRBV11-3, the J call TRBJ1-5, with D hard to call. This CDR3 is 13 amino acids long. CDR1 is SGHNT, CDR2 YENEEA, per germline. Trimming took off 1 base at V and 5 bases at J, with 6 bases between the two ends. CDR3 loop: CASSLVPDQPQHF. The CDR3 DNA follows: TGTGCCAGCAGCTTAGTCCCCGATCAGCCCCAGCATTTT.

V usage is TRBV7-9 and J usage is TRBJ2-2; 8 nucleotides agree with TRBD2. The CDR3 contains 14 residues. Germline V gives CDR1 SEHNR, CDR2 FQNEAQ (reference sequence). V lost 10 bases, J lost 5 bases, and 9 bases stayed unmatched. The CDR3 spells CAMNAAGVTGELFF. The CDR3 DNA is TGTGCCATGAATGCAGCGGGAGTAACCGGGGAGCTGTTTTTT. The complete variable domain, with remaining parts taken from reference TRBV7-9 and TRBJ2-2, reads DTGVSQNPRHKITKRGQNVTFRCDPISEHNRLYWYRQTLGQGPEFLTYFQNEAQLEKSRLLSDRFSAERPKGSFSTLEIQRTEQGDSAMYLCAMNAAGVTGELFFGEGSRLTVL.

This clonotype was counted between two and nine times. This chain links TRBV9 with TRBJ2-3; D ambiguous. Trimming removed 4 bases at V and 4 bases at J, with 10 bases between. The CDR3 extends over 13 amino acids. The germline V gene has CDR1 SGDLS and CDR2 YYNGEE. The CDR3 region has the DNA TGTGCCAGCAGCTTTACAGCCTCAGATACGCAGTATTTT. It yields the protein CASSFTASDTQYF.

As concerns this clonotype: Relative to the germline gene, one junction end is altered; a read error may explain this. The J gene is TRBJ2-7, the V gene TRBV9; TRBD2 matches at 10 bases. The CDR3 has 14 amino acids. The germline V gene encodes CDR1 SGDLS and CDR2 YYNGEE. The CDR3 sequence: CAGSVGLAAYEQYF. The CDR3, as DNA: TGTGCCGGCAGCGTAGGACTAGCGGCTTACGAGCAGTACTTC.

On this clonotype itself: Since a much larger clone is just one base distant, this may be a read error. The J gene is TRBJ2-7, the V gene TRBV5-1; 8 bases align to TRBD1. The J segment lost 6 bases and the V segment lost 3 bases, leaving 11 bases of the junction unmatched. The CDR3 contains 15 residues. Germline V gives CDR1 SGHRS, CDR2 YFSETQ. DNA for the CDR3: TGCGCCAGCAGCTATCCCGAGACAGGGGATTTCGAGCAGTACTTC. Translating gives CASSYPETGDFEQYF.

The J gene is TRBJ2-1, the V gene TRBV6-2 or TRBV6-3, with D perhaps matching TRBD2 (6 bases). This CDR3 contains 15 residues. Germline CDR1 and CDR2: MNHEY and SVGEGT. V shed 9 bases and J shed 0 bases, with 15 bases lying between them. The CDR3 region has the DNA TGTGCCAGTACGATAGCGGCCGGCTCCTACAATGAGCAGTTCTTC. It encodes CASTIAAGSYNEQFF.

The table lists this clonotype with many counts. The CDR3 here is CASSSTGDAEAFF. The CDR3 DNA reads TGTGCCAGCAGTTCAACAGGGGACGCTGAAGCTTTCTTT. The genes are TRBV7-9 and TRBJ1-1; TRBD1 matches 7 bases. The V gene end was trimmed by 6 bases and the J gene end by 6 bases; junction bases not matched to a gene: 7. Germline CDR1 is SEHNR and CDR2 is FQNEAQ (reference sequence). This CDR3 is built from 13 residues.

The table lists this clonotype with many counts. The chain recombines TRBV12-3 or TRBV12-4 with TRBJ2-1; 11 bases map to TRBD2. The V gene end was trimmed by 10 bases and the J gene end by 6 bases; junction bases not matched to a gene: 11. The CDR3 extends over 15 amino acids. This CDR3 is CATSVAGGPLNEQFF. The DNA of the CDR3 is TGTGCCACTTCGGTAGCGGGAGGGCCTCTCAATGAGCAGTTCTTC.